This T cell receptor (beta chain) was documented in a study of graft-versus-host responses after intestinal transplantation. The study's findings and limits: The study found high graft-versus-host to host-versus-graft clonal ratios in allografts of patients with graft-donor T cell macrochimerism.

V lost 9 bases to trimming and J lost 7 bases; unmatched junction nucleotides: 6. There are 12 residues in the CDR3. Germline V gene sequence: CDR1 SNHLY, CDR2 FYNNEI. In this sample, this clone turned up once. The antigen is undetermined. TCRdb's table, derived via immunoSEQ multiplex PCR, lists solely in-frame clones and lacks some. The data hold some 69,000 clones, with roughly 92% observed a single time. The source of this sequence is a human patient who received an intestinal transplant, so some T cells may come from the graft donor. The chain has TRBV2 and TRBJ2-7, with TRBD1 matching over 10 bases. This specimen consisted of bone marrow, obtained less than 750 days after intestinal transplantation. The CDR3: CASRQGAREQYF. The CDR3 nucleotides are TGTGCCAGTCGACAGGGGGCGCGGGAGCAGTACTTC.